The T cell receptor (beta chain) under discussion was sequenced for a study of T-cell memory formation after mild COVID-19. This clonotype was found many times. As yet, its antigen is unknown. TCRdb used MiXCR to reprocess the 5' RACE reads, holding one entry per CDR3 protein. The data show about 250,000 distinct CDR3 sequences, 18% seen once. Study observations and caveats: The second-wave clones peaking on day 37 were not confirmed as SARS-CoV-2-specific. Memory from before infection featured some responding clones, which suggests cross-reactive memory joined.

The CDR3 extends over 16 amino acids. Trimming took 1 base from V and 5 from J; bases not matched to a gene: 9. Looked up from germline, CDR1 is SGHVS and CDR2 is FNYEAQ. This TCR came from a man aged 18 to 30 who had mild COVID-19 (a few samples of this study predate the infection). Cell type and time point are not known. This rearrangement joins TRBV7-6 to TRBJ2-5; 8 bases align to TRBD1. Sequencing used PBMCs or a T cell subset sorted from them (not recorded which). CDR3 DNA sequence: TGTGCCAGCAGCTTAGAATCCCAGGGGGCTGGGGAGACCCAGTACTTC. It specifies CASSLESQGAGETQYF.